This is a list of T cell receptor beta chains from one sample in a study of PD-1 blockade in classical Hodgkin lymphoma. The method was immunoSEQ multiplex PCR; TCRdb's version includes in-frame clones alone and lacks a portion of them. This sample has 18,000 or so clones; about 83% occur once, and the top ten carry less than 1.5%. The specimen sequenced was CD4+ T cells from blood. These receptors were collected from a human donor with classical Hodgkin lymphoma. CDR3s include the opening cysteine and the closing phenylalanine or tryptophan. The D gene is left open where the match is weak. Size tells how often a clone was seen (once, few, many) or the class of an expanded clone, and some rows leave it out.

cdr3_aa cdr3_nt j_call d_call v_call clone_size
CASSTPGRTTYGTEAFF TGTGCCAGTAGTACCCCGGGACGGACAACTTACGGCACTGAAGCTTTCTTT TRBJ1-1 - TRBV19 few
CARKGDSRTEAFF TGTGCCAGGAAGGGGGACAGTCGAACTGAAGCTTTCTTT TRBJ1-1 TRBD1 TRBV2 -
CASSITSNYEQYF TGTGCCAGTAGTATAACCAGTAACTACGAGCAGTACTTC TRBJ2-7 - TRBV19 once
CASSSPNRGFSGELFF TGTGCCAGCAGTTCTCCCAACAGGGGATTTTCCGGGGAGCTGTTTTTT TRBJ2-2 TRBD1 TRBV25-1 -
CASSPSTGTNYGYTF TGTGCCAGCAGCCCCTCTACCGGGACAAACTATGGCTACACCTTC TRBJ1-2 - TRBV6-1 -
CASSASGANVLTF TGTGCCAGCAGTGCGTCTGGGGCCAACGTCCTGACTTTC TRBJ2-6 - TRBV25-1 -
CASSLLAASGANTGELFF TGTGCCAGCAGCCTATTGGCCGCTAGCGGGGCGAACACCGGGGAGCTGTTTTTT TRBJ2-2 TRBD2 TRBV11-2 -
CATSRDRRQYSGNTIYF TGTGCCACCAGCAGAGATAGGCGGCAGTACTCTGGAAACACCATATATTTT TRBJ1-3 - TRBV15 -
CASSGMGTGETQYF TGCGCCAGCAGTGGGATGGGGACGGGGGAGACCCAGTACTTC TRBJ2-5 - TRBV5-1 -
CAISESRSGGSGELFF TGTGCCATCAGTGAGTCAAGGAGTGGCGGGTCCGGGGAGCTGTTTTTT TRBJ2-2 - TRBV10-3 -
CASASSYRGLSSYEQYF TGTGCCAGCGCGTCAAGCTACAGGGGGCTAAGCTCCTACGAGCAGTACTTC TRBJ2-7 TRBD1 TRBV19 -
CASSEGLAGVETQYF TGCGCCAGCAGCGAGGGACTAGCGGGAGTTGAGACCCAGTACTTC TRBJ2-5 TRBD2 TRBV10-1 -
CASTETSGMRNTQYF TGTGCCAGCACCGAGACTAGCGGGATGCGGAATACGCAGTATTTT TRBJ2-3 TRBD2 TRBV2 -
CASSPWTGQDEQYF TGCGCCAGCAGCCCTTGGACAGGGCAGGACGAGCAGTACTTC TRBJ2-7 TRBD1 TRBV5-1 -
CASSHAQRGRALADTQYF TGCGCCAGCAGCCACGCTCAACGCGGGAGGGCTCTTGCAGATACGCAGTATTTT TRBJ2-3 TRBD2 TRBV5-1 few
CATSEQGWERASDEQYF TGTGCCACCAGCGAACAGGGTTGGGAGCGGGCCTCGGACGAGCAGTACTTC TRBJ2-7 - TRBV15 -
CASNAGQIPYEQYF TGTGCCAGCAACGCGGGACAGATTCCCTACGAGCAGTACTTC TRBJ2-7 - TRBV9 -
CASSPSLAGPYEQYF TGTGCCAGCAGTCCCTCACTAGCGGGACCCTACGAGCAGTACTTC TRBJ2-7 TRBD2 TRBV6-5 -
CAWRDRQGASYEQYF TGTGCCTGGAGGGACCGACAGGGCGCTTCCTACGAGCAGTACTTC TRBJ2-7 TRBD1 TRBV30 -
CASSLWVPPASADNEQFF TGTGCCAGCAGCTTATGGGTCCCCCCGGCTAGCGCGGACAATGAGCAGTTCTTC TRBJ2-1 - TRBV7-2 once
CASSYAQGRSGELFF TGTGCCAGCAGTTACGCACAGGGGAGGTCCGGGGAGCTGTTTTTT TRBJ2-2 - TRBV6-5 -
CASSYTGTSGSYEQYF TGTGCCAGCAGCTATACCGGGACTAGCGGGAGCTACGAGCAGTACTTC TRBJ2-7 TRBD2 TRBV7-2 -
CASSRVSGRLGITDTQYF TGTGCCAGCAGCCGCGTTAGCGGGAGGTTAGGTATAACAGATACGCAGTATTTT TRBJ2-3 TRBD2 TRBV11-2 -
CASSALAGESDTQYF TGTGCCAGCAGTGCCCTAGCGGGAGAAAGTGATACGCAGTATTTT TRBJ2-3 TRBD2 TRBV6-4 -
CASSLPRQPASGEDGYTF TGTGCCAGCAGCCTCCCCCGACAGCCGGCCTCCGGCGAAGATGGCTACACCTTC TRBJ1-2 - TRBV7-9 once
CASSLSPGLQETQYF TGTGCCAGCAGCTTATCCCCAGGCCTCCAAGAGACCCAGTACTTC TRBJ2-5 - TRBV7-6 -
CASSYSPTSATEQYF TGTGCCAGCAGTTACTCCCCGACTAGCGCAACCGAGCAGTACTTC TRBJ2-7 TRBD2 TRBV6-6 -
CAISEGQGVYNEQFF TGTGCCATCAGTGAGGGACAGGGGGTATACAATGAGCAGTTCTTC TRBJ2-1 TRBD1 TRBV10-3 -
CASNSGGEQFF TGTGCCAGTAACTCGGGAGGGGAGCAGTTCTTC TRBJ2-1 TRBD2 TRBV19 -
CASSEGHRAQHF TGTGCCAGCAGTGAAGGGCATAGGGCCCAGCATTTT TRBJ1-5 - TRBV2 few
CASSRTSGPGGSYEQYF TGTGCCAGTAGTAGGACTAGCGGGCCCGGGGGGTCCTACGAGCAGTACTTC TRBJ2-7 TRBD2 TRBV19 -
CAASRDRGEHQPQHF TGTGCCGCCAGCAGGGACAGGGGTGAGCATCAGCCCCAGCATTTT TRBJ1-5 TRBD1 TRBV15 -
CASSPGTSGLTGELFF TGTGCCAGCAGCCCAGGGACTAGCGGACTCACCGGGGAGCTGTTTTTT TRBJ2-2 TRBD2 TRBV9 -
CASSPSTGTYEQYF TGTGCCAGTAGTCCTTCGACAGGGACCTACGAGCAGTACTTC TRBJ2-7 TRBD1 TRBV19 -
CASSPPAGWGTGELFF TGCGCCAGCAGCCCGCCAGCGGGATGGGGGACCGGGGAGCTGTTTTTT TRBJ2-2 TRBD2 TRBV5-1 -
CASRRWDEQYF TGTGCCAGCAGAAGATGGGACGAGCAGTACTTC TRBJ2-7 - TRBV6-5 -
CASSLGGAQETQYF TGTGCCAGCAGTTTAGGGGGGGCCCAAGAGACCCAGTACTTC TRBJ2-5 - TRBV28 few
CASSPGGSDNEQFF TGTGCCAGTAGTCCGGGAGGATCCGACAATGAGCAGTTCTTC TRBJ2-1 TRBD2 TRBV19 -
CASSSARGRETQYF TGTGCCAGCAGTTCTGCCCGGGGGCGGGAGACCCAGTACTTC TRBJ2-5 - TRBV2 -
CASGRAEAFF TGTGCCAGTGGCAGGGCCGAAGCTTTCTTT TRBJ1-1 - TRBV6-5 few
CASSLEGLQPQHF TGTGCCAGCAGTTTGGAGGGGCTTCAGCCCCAGCATTTT TRBJ1-5 - TRBV28 -
CASSLDLVDRATEAFF TGTGCCAGCAGCTTAGATCTTGTGGACAGGGCGACTGAAGCTTTCTTT TRBJ1-1 TRBD1 TRBV7-9 -
CASSVEPSGMGNEQFF TGTGCCAGCAGCGTAGAGCCCTCAGGGATGGGAAATGAGCAGTTCTTC TRBJ2-1 - TRBV9 -
CASKRTGESYNEQFF TGTGCCAGCAAGAGGACAGGGGAATCCTACAATGAGCAGTTCTTC TRBJ2-1 TRBD1 TRBV28 -
CASSPVLAGANVLTF TGTGCCAGCTCACCAGTGTTGGCTGGGGCCAACGTCCTGACTTTC TRBJ2-6 - TRBV18 -
CSVEAGASGGWYNEQFF TGCAGCGTTGAAGCTGGGGCTAGCGGGGGATGGTACAATGAGCAGTTCTTC TRBJ2-1 TRBD2 TRBV29-1 -
CASSNRDRDTDTQYF TGTGCCAGCAGCAACCGGGACAGAGACACAGATACGCAGTATTTT TRBJ2-3 TRBD1 TRBV9 -
CASSLLVEGTQYF TGTGCCAGCAGCTTGCTAGTGGAAGGTACGCAGTATTTT TRBJ2-3 - TRBV5-6 -
CASSPPTSGRSGEQFF TGTGCCAGCTCACCACCGACTAGCGGGAGGTCCGGTGAGCAGTTCTTC TRBJ2-1 TRBD2 TRBV18 -